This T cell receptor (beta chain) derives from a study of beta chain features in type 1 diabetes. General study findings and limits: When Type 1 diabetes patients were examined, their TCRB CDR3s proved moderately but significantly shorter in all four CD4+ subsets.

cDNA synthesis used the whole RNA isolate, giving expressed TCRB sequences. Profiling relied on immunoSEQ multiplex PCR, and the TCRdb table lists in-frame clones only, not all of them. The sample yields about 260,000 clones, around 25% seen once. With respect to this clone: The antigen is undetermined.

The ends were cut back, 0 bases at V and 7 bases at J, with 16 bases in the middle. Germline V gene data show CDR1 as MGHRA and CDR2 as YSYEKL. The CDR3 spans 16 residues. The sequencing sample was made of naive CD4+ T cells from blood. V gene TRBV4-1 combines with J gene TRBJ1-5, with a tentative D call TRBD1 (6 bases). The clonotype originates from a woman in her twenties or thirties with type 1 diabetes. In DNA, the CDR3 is TGCGCCAGCAGCCAAGATGCCCCAGGGGTTAGCCAGCCCCAGCATTTT. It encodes CASSQDAPGVSQPQHF.